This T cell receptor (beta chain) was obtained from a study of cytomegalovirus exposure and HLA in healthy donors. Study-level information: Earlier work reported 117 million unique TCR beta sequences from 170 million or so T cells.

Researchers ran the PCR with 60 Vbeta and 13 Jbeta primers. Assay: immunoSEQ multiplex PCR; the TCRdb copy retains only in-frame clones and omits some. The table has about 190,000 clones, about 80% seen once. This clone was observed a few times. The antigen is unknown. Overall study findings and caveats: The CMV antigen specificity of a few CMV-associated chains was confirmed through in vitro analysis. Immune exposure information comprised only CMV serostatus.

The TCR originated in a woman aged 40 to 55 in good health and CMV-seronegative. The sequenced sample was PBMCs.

The CDR3 DNA sequence: TGTGCCAGCAGCCCCGGGACTAGCGGGAGTACGGTCGGGGAGCTGTTTTTT. Its translation: CASSPGTSGSTVGELFF. The J gene is TRBJ2-2, the V gene TRBV5-6; TRBD2 matches 14 bases. The trim removed 4 bases at V and 7 bases at J, leaving 9 bases unmatched. CDR1 SGHDT and CDR2 YYEEEE come from the germline V gene. The CDR3 contains 17 residues.